Shown below are 22 T cell receptor beta chains from a single sample sequenced in a study of response to subunit inactivated influenza vaccine. In TCRdb, the RT-PCR reads were re-called with MiXCR into one record per CDR3 protein. Among about 700,000 distinct CDR3 sequences listed, less than 20% were seen once. This specimen was PBMCs from blood, taken 11 to 12 days after vaccination. These receptors came from a man in his forties or fifties who received an inactivated influenza vaccine.

The rearrangement uses TRBV28 and TRBJ2-4, with TRBD1 matching over 8 bases. J gave up 1 base and V 5 bases, and 4 bases lay outside the gene matches. The CDR3 loop spans 15 amino acids. Germline V gene sequence: CDR1 MDHEN, CDR2 SYDVKM. CDR3: CASSRTGLAKNIQYF. As DNA, the CDR3 is TGTGCCAGCAGTAGGACAGGGCTCGCCAAAAACATTCAGTACTTC.

This rearrangement joins TRBV7-6 to TRBJ1-5; D ambiguous. This CDR3 is 13 amino acids long. V dropped 5 bases and J dropped 3 bases, with 8 bases sitting between them. Germline V CDR1 and CDR2: SGHVS, FNYEAQ. This CDR3 is CASSTKPNQPQHF. CDR3 coding DNA: TGTGCCAGCAGCACTAAACCCAATCAGCCCCAGCATTTT.

V and J are TRBV5-1 and TRBJ2-7, with 8 bases fitting TRBD2. Germline CDR1 and CDR2: SGHRS and YFSETQ. There are 16 residues in the CDR3. V trimming: 2 bases; J trimming: 4 bases; junction bases outside the gene matches: 11. The CDR3 DNA follows: TGCGCCAGCAGCTTTTGGAGCGGGGGAGCCTTTTACGAGCAGTACTTC. It encodes CASSFWSGGAFYEQYF.

This clonotype was seen only a few times. The CDR3, as DNA: TGTGCCAGCAGTCCAGACGGGACGGCGAACACTGAAGCTTTCTTT. It yields the protein CASSPDGTANTEAFF. V and J are TRBV27 and TRBJ1-1; D possibly corresponds to TRBD1 (5 bases). Trimming took off 5 bases at V and 1 base at J, with 14 bases between the two ends. The germline V gene has CDR1 MNHEY and CDR2 SMNVEV (reference sequence). The CDR3 is 15 residues long.

This clonotype has more than one count but fewer than ten. This chain links TRBV6-5 with TRBJ1-3; D gene uncertain. V was trimmed by 0 bases and J by 0 bases, leaving 12 bases between them. There are 17 residues in the CDR3. The germline gives CDR1 MNHEY, CDR2 SVGAGI. CDR3 sequence (DNA): TGTGCCAGCAGTTACTCGAGGTTGCGGAGCTCTGGAAACACCATATATTTT. It yields the protein CASSYSRLRSSGNTIYF.

V usage is TRBV5-1 and J usage is TRBJ2-7; 7 nucleotides align to TRBD1. CDR1 and CDR2 from the germline V gene are SGHRS and YFSETQ. The CDR3 totals 15 residues. After removal of 0 bases from V and 0 bases from J, the junction contained 3 bases not matched to a gene. In nucleotides, the CDR3 is TGCGCCAGCAGCTTGGGGGACAGTACCTCCTACGAGCAGTACTTC. It specifies CASSLGDSTSYEQYF.

The chain is built from TRBV5-1 and TRBJ2-7; no clear D. Trimming shortened V by 5 bases and J by 3 bases, and 9 bases separated the two germline ends. Germline CDR1 reads SGHRS; CDR2 reads YFSETQ. This CDR3 is 12 amino acids long. The CDR3 DNA is TGCGCCAGCAGGGAGACGGTCTACGAGCAGTACTTC. Encoded protein: CASRETVYEQYF.

This chain connects TRBV11-2 to TRBJ2-3; 9 bases match TRBD2. The CDR3 covers 17 residues. With V trimmed by 5 bases and J by 1 base, 10 bases remained unmatched. CDR1 is SGHAT, CDR2 FQNNGV, per germline. CDR3 coding DNA: TGTGCCAGCAGCCGAGGGGCTAGCGGGGTACGCACAGATACGCAGTATTTT. Protein product: CASSRGASGVRTDTQYF.

This clonotype came up a few times. The rearrangement links TRBV5-1 to TRBJ1-1, with 7 positions matching TRBD1. In germline, CDR1 is SGHRS, CDR2 YFSETQ. The CDR3 covers 14 residues. Trimming removed 4 bases from V and 5 bases from J; junction bases left unmatched: 8. CDR3 in amino acids: CASSLSGGETEAFF. The DNA of the CDR3 is TGCGCCAGCAGCCTTTCAGGGGGGGAGACTGAAGCTTTCTTT.

This clonotype came up a few times. The J gene is TRBJ1-2, the V gene TRBV5-1; possible D gene TRBD1, 5 bases. Germline-derived CDR1 and CDR2 are SGHRS and YFSETQ. V lost 3 bases and J 4 bases, leaving 16 bases between the germline ends. The CDR3 spans 15 residues. The CDR3 here is CASSSTSGGVYGYTF. Written as DNA, the CDR3 is TGCGCCAGCAGCTCTACCTCGGGGGGAGTCTATGGCTACACCTTC.

The chain has TRBV29-1 and TRBJ2-7; D is undetermined. The germline V gene encodes CDR1 SQVTM and CDR2 ANQGSEA. V dropped 0 bases and J dropped 7 bases, with 10 bases sitting between them. The CDR3 has 12 residues. Here the CDR3 reads CSVEDEVIEQYF. The CDR3 DNA reads TGCAGCGTTGAAGATGAGGTTATAGAGCAGTACTTC.

This clonotype was found a few times. V is TRBV9 and J is TRBJ2-1; TRBD2 matches 13 bases. V shed 4 bases and J 2 bases; nucleotides not matched to a gene: 9. The germline gives CDR1 SGDLS, CDR2 YYNGEE. This CDR3 spans 18 amino acids. The CDR3 here is CASSPLAGGPFAYNEQFF. The DNA of the CDR3 is TGTGCCAGCAGCCCACTAGCGGGAGGGCCGTTCGCCTACAATGAGCAGTTCTTC.

In its sample, this clonotype was seen a few times. This chain uses TRBV12-3 or TRBV12-4 with TRBJ2-7; D possibly corresponds to TRBD2 (6 bases). This CDR3 has 15 amino acids. The V and J ends lost 6 bases and 1 base respectively, with 16 bases between them. CDR3 nucleotides: TGTGCCAGCAGGTCCCTGAGGGGAGGTTCCTACGAGCAGTACTTC. Translating gives CASRSLRGGSYEQYF.

This clonotype has a count of ten or more. J is TRBJ2-3 and V is TRBV6-2 or TRBV6-3; D gene ambiguous. CDR1 is MNHEY, CDR2 SVGEGT, per germline. The CDR3 loop spans 15 amino acids. V dropped 3 bases and J dropped 1 base, with 11 bases sitting between them. CDR3 protein: CASSYRGRGTDTQYF. The CDR3 DNA is TGTGCCAGCAGTTATCGCGGAAGAGGCACAGATACGCAGTATTTT.

V gene TRBV7-8 combines with J gene TRBJ2-1; D uncertain. The CDR3 covers 14 residues. Germline loops: CDR1 SGHVS, CDR2 FQNEAQ. V lost 0 bases, J lost 6 bases, and 9 bases lay in between. The CDR3 DNA is TGTGCCAGCAGCTTAGCGTTTAGGACCAATGAGCAGTTCTTC. Its protein product is CASSLAFRTNEQFF.

J is TRBJ2-5 and V is TRBV12-3 or TRBV12-4; 9 nucleotides align to TRBD2. The CDR3 covers 12 residues. J gave up 0 bases and V 10 bases, and 0 bases lay outside the gene matches. The CDR3 region is CATSGDQETQYF. DNA for the CDR3: TGTGCCACTAGCGGGGACCAAGAGACCCAGTACTTC.

V is TRBV28 and J is TRBJ2-3; TRBD2 matches at 12 bases. Germline-derived CDR1 and CDR2 are MDHEN and SYDVKM. This CDR3 region has 16 residues. The J segment lost 5 bases and the V segment lost 5 bases, leaving 8 bases of the junction unmatched. The CDR3 sequence is CASSPLAGGGRDTQYF. DNA for the CDR3: TGTGCCAGCAGTCCCCTAGCGGGGGGGGGTCGAGATACGCAGTATTTT.

This sequence joins TRBV7-2 and TRBJ2-5; 12 nucleotides agree with TRBD2. There are 15 residues in the CDR3. The germline V gene has CDR1 SGHTA and CDR2 FQGNSA. V was pared by 5 bases and J by 5 bases, with 6 bases of the junction left unmatched. In DNA, the CDR3 is TGTGCCAGCAGCCCCCGGACTAGCGGGATGGAGACCCAGTACTTC. Its translation: CASSPRTSGMETQYF.

This clonotype occurred a few times. The chain recombines TRBV14 with TRBJ1-2; D unresolved. Looked up from germline, CDR1 is SGHDN and CDR2 is FVKESK. The CDR3 has 13 residues. Trimming took off 2 bases at V and 8 bases at J, with 12 bases between the two ends. CDR3 amino acids: CASSQPNAGGYTF. CDR3 DNA sequence: TGTGCCAGCAGCCAACCAAATGCTGGGGGCTACACCTTC.

The chain recombines TRBV6-2 or TRBV6-3 with TRBJ1-3; 7 positions match TRBD1. The junction had 3 bases not matched to a gene; V was cut back by 4 bases and J by 0 bases. The CDR3 covers 15 residues. Germline loops: CDR1 MNHEY, CDR2 SVGEGT. This chain's CDR3 is CASSSGQSSGNTIYF. The CDR3 coding sequence is TGTGCCAGCAGTTCGGGACAGAGCTCTGGAAACACCATATATTTT.

A few counts support this clonotype. The V gene is TRBV29-1, the J gene TRBJ1-3; tentative D call: TRBD1 (6 bases). Germline loops: CDR1 SQVTM, CDR2 ANQGSEA. Deletions cut 6 bases from V and 4 bases from J, with 13 bases between. The CDR3 sequence is 13 residues long. DNA of the CDR3: TGCAGCGTAACAGGGTTTTACGGAAACACCATATATTTT. Amino acid sequence: CSVTGFYGNTIYF.

This chain links TRBV30 with TRBJ2-7; 8 bases agree with TRBD1. This CDR3 contains 13 residues. The junction had 3 bases not matched to a gene; V was cut back by 0 bases and J by 5 bases. Germline CDR1 GTSNPN, CDR2 SVGIG (reference sequence). The CDR3 DNA reads as TGTGCCTGGAGTGTCAGGGGGCCCCACGAGCAGTACTTC. This translates into CAWSVRGPHEQYF.